The T cell receptor beta chain described here comes from a study of OX40 agonist ivuxolimab in advanced cancers. Across the study: Patients' therapy was ivuxolimab, an antibody that acts as an agonist of OX40 (CD134). Averaging approximately 60 years in age, with a range of roughly 23 to 80, the cohort was about 83% male.

Germline V gene data show CDR1 as MNHNS and CDR2 as SASEGT. V lost 2 bases and J lost 1, with 6 bases in between. The CDR3 length is 15 residues. Repertoires were generated with immunoSEQ multiplex PCR, while TCRdb's copy carries only in-frame clones and drops some. The sample includes under 50,000 clones, 85% to 90% seen only once; the top ten take roughly a third. Findings and caveats of the study: Average numbers of expanded clones were greater in CD8+ T cells than in CD4+.

About this clone itself: Its target is not known.

Sequencing used CD4+ or CD8+ T cells sorted from blood, obtained in a trial of the OX40 agonist ivuxolimab. The genes are TRBV6-1 and TRBJ2-6; D unclear. This sequence was found in an adult with an advanced solid tumor such as melanoma, head and neck, liver or kidney cancer. As DNA, the CDR3 is TGTGCCAGCAGTGAACGGGCTTCTGGGGCCAACGTCCTGACTTTC. This encodes CASSERASGANVLTF.